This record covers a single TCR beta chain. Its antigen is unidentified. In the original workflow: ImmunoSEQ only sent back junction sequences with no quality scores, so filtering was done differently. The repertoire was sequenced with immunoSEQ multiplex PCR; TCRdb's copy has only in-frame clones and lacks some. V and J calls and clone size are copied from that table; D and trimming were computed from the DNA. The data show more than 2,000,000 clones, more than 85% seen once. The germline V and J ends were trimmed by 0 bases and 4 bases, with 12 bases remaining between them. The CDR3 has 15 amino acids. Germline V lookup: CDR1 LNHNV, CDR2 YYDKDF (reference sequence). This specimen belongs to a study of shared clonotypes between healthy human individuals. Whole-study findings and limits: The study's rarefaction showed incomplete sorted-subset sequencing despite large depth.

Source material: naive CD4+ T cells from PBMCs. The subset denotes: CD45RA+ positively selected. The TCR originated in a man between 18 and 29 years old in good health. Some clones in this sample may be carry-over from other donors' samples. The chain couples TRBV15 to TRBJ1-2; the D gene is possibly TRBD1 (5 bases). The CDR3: CATSRDLGRAYGYTF. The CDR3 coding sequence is TGTGCCACCAGCAGAGATCTGGGCAGGGCCTATGGCTACACCTTC. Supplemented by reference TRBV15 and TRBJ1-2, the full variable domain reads DAMVIQNPRYQVTQFGKPVTLSCSQTLNHNVMYWYQQKSSQAPKLLFHYYDKDFNNEADTPDNFQSRRPNTSFCFLDIRSPGLGDTAMYLCATSRDLGRAYGYTFGSGTRLTVV.